Shown below are 20 T cell receptor beta chains from a single sample sequenced in a study of shared clonotypes between healthy human individuals. Some clones are missing from TCRdb's copy, which holds only in-frame ones; the method was immunoSEQ multiplex PCR. The sample has a few million clones; approximately 95% are singletons. The sample comprised naive CD4+ T cells from PBMCs. Subset in this sample: CD45RA+ positively selected. These receptors were collected from a man aged 18 to 30 in good health. Some clones in this sample may be carry-over from other donors' samples.

The chain combines TRBV7-2 with TRBJ1-5; D call uncertain. Germline CDR1 SGHTA, CDR2 FQGNSA. The CDR3 is 15 amino acids. V lost 3 bases and J lost 0, with 9 bases in between. For the CDR3, the DNA is TGTGCCAGCAGCTTCGGACGGTATAGCAATCAGCCCCAGCATTTT. It specifies CASSFGRYSNQPQHF.

The chain couples TRBV4-3 to TRBJ2-1, with 16 bases that match TRBD2. The CDR3 has 16 residues. V lost 4 bases to trimming and J lost 9 bases; unmatched junction nucleotides: 6. Germline V gene sequence: CDR1 LGHNA, CDR2 YSLEER. Written as DNA, the CDR3 is TGCGCCAGCAGCCTGGGGACTAGCGGGAGGGGGGTTGAGCAGTTCTTC. Its protein is CASSLGTSGRGVEQFF.

With respect to this clone: The sample holds other DNA sequences that translate to the same CDR3. The gene calls are TRBV6-5 and TRBJ1-1; D is unresolved. Germline CDR1 MNHEY, CDR2 SVGAGI. Trimming shortened V by 6 bases and J by 2 bases, and 10 bases separated the two germline ends. The CDR3 totals 13 residues. The CDR3 DNA sequence: TGTGCCAGCAGCCGCGGGGAAAACACTGAAGCTTTCTTT. Protein: CASSRGENTEAFF.

This sequence joins TRBV7-2 and TRBJ1-2, with 10 bases that match TRBD1. The V segment lost 4 bases and the J segment 13 bases; nucleotides outside the gene matches: 3. The CDR3 runs to 11 residues. CDR1 is SGHTA and CDR2 is FQGNSA in the germline V gene. The CDR3 sequence: CASSSRDRGTF. The CDR3 bases are TGTGCCAGCAGCTCCCGGGACAGGGGCACCTTC.

The genes are TRBV2 and TRBJ2-3; D may be TRBD2 (5 bases). Trimming shortened V by 4 bases and J by 2 bases, and 13 bases separated the two germline ends. Per germline, CDR1 SNHLY and CDR2 FYNNEI. The CDR3 extends over 15 amino acids. The CDR3 DNA sequence: TGTGCCAGCAGTGGGGCGGGCCAGAACACAGATACGCAGTATTTT. Residues: CASSGAGQNTDTQYF.

This rearrangement joins TRBV5-1 to TRBJ2-2; no reliable D call. Germline V CDR1 and CDR2: SGHRS, YFSETQ. This CDR3 is built from 14 residues. Trimming took off 2 bases at V and 4 bases at J, with 9 bases between the two ends. The CDR3 DNA follows: TGCGCCAGCAGCTTCTTGGTGGGCACCGGGGAGCTGTTTTTT. Translation gives CASSFLVGTGELFF.

V usage is TRBV5-4 and J usage is TRBJ2-7; 7 positions match TRBD1. The trim removed 0 bases at V and 5 bases at J, leaving 5 bases unmatched. Germline V gives CDR1 SGHNT, CDR2 YYREEE (reference sequence). CDR3 size: 14 residues. CDR3 loop: CASSLVGGLDEQYF. CDR3 DNA: TGTGCCAGCAGCTTGGTAGGGGGCCTCGACGAGCAGTACTTC. Full variable domain (outside the CDR3, taken from reference TRBV5-4 and TRBJ2-7): ETGVTQSPTHLIKTRGQQVTLRCSSQSGHNTVSWYQQALGQGPQFIFQYYREEENGRGNFPPRFSGLQFPNYSSELNVNALELDDSALYLCASSLVGGLDEQYFGPGTRLTVT.

The chain couples TRBV10-1 to TRBJ2-3; D gene ambiguous. The germline V gene has CDR1 WNHNN and CDR2 SYGVQD (reference sequence). V lost 3 bases, J lost 8 bases, and 15 bases lay in between. This CDR3 has 14 residues. CDR3 protein: CASSDGPARGTQYF. CDR3 sequence (DNA): TGCGCCAGCAGTGACGGACCCGCCAGAGGTACGCAGTATTTT.

This clone was seen more than once but under ten times. The gene calls are TRBV10-3 and TRBJ1-1; D gene uncertain. The V gene's germline CDR1 is ENHRY and CDR2 SYGVKD. The CDR3 is 15 residues long. With 5 bases removed from V and 6 bases from J, the gap between germline ends came to 19 bases. For the CDR3, the DNA is TGTGCCATCAGTCCCTACTCCGGGAAAAGGGCTGAAGCTTTCTTT. It specifies CAISPYSGKRAEAFF.

This chain links TRBV4-1 with TRBJ2-3, with 7 nucleotides matching TRBD2. CDR1 and CDR2 (germline): MGHRA, YSYEKL. V was pared by 3 bases and J by 4 bases, with 10 bases of the junction left unmatched. The CDR3 spans 16 residues. The CDR3 nucleotides read TGCGCCAGCAGCCATTTGGCGGGAGAATTTGCAGATACGCAGTATTTT. This encodes CASSHLAGEFADTQYF.

The rearrangement links TRBV7-2 to TRBJ2-4; D is possibly TRBD1 (5 bases). Germline loops: CDR1 SGHTA, CDR2 FQGNSA. This CDR3 region has 17 residues. V lost 2 bases, J lost 0 bases, and 14 bases lay in between. CDR3 in amino acids: CASSLQGPPLAKNIQYF. CDR3 bases: TGTGCCAGCAGCTTACAGGGTCCTCCGCTAGCCAAAAACATTCAGTACTTC.

The CDR3 DNA sequence: TGTGCCAGCAGCCGTGGGGGGGCGTACTCCTACGAGCAGTACTTC. Residues: CASSRGGAYSYEQYF. This chain joins TRBV7-2 and TRBJ2-7, with D perhaps TRBD2 (7 bases). With 5 bases removed from V and 0 bases from J, the gap between germline ends came to 14 bases. Looked up from germline, CDR1 is SGHTA and CDR2 is FQGNSA. This CDR3 comprises 15 residues.

V usage is TRBV5-1 and J usage is TRBJ2-2; perhaps D is TRBD1 or TRBD2 (6 bases each). Germline lookup yields CDR1 SGHRS and CDR2 YFSETQ. The V and J ends lost 4 bases and 9 bases respectively, with 13 bases between them. This CDR3 is 13 amino acids long. The DNA for the CDR3 is TGCGCCAGCAGCCCCTTGGGGGGCCGGGAGCTGTTTTTT. Translation gives CASSPLGGRELFF.

The rearrangement links TRBV4-3 to TRBJ1-1; D is unclear. The CDR3 spans 15 residues. The V end lost 0 bases, the J end lost 1 base, and 9 bases lay between the germline ends. Germline CDR1 is LGHNA and CDR2 is YSLEER. The DNA for the CDR3 is TGCGCCAGCAGCCAAGAAGGCGCCGGGAACACTGAAGCTTTCTTT. Protein sequence: CASSQEGAGNTEAFF.

This clone is a singleton in its sample. This chain links TRBV18 with TRBJ2-2; no clear D. Per the germline V gene, CDR1 is KGHSH and CDR2 is LQKENI. With 2 bases removed from V and 0 bases from J, the gap between germline ends came to 10 bases. This CDR3 is built from 16 residues. The CDR3 region is CASSPVLAPNTGELFF. The CDR3 DNA reads TGTGCCAGCTCACCAGTGTTGGCGCCGAACACCGGGGAGCTGTTTTTT.

Regarding this clone: Other nucleotide sequences from this sample produce the same CDR3. This chain joins TRBV28 and TRBJ2-7; D ambiguous. The CDR3 totals 13 residues. Germline CDR1 reads MDHEN; CDR2 reads SYDVKM. Trimming stripped 5 bases from V and 3 bases from J, with 11 bases between. The chain's CDR3 is CASSPPPLYEQYF. CDR3 DNA sequence: TGTGCCAGCAGTCCACCGCCCCTCTACGAGCAGTACTTC.

This clone was observed a few times. The chain recombines TRBV5-4 with TRBJ1-2; D is unresolved. Germline CDR1 reads SGHNT; CDR2 reads YYREEE (reference sequence). This CDR3 has 14 amino acids. Trimming took 0 bases from V and 5 from J, leaving 11 bases between them. The CDR3 sequence is CASSLVTQDYGYTF. The CDR3 DNA sequence: TGTGCCAGCAGCTTGGTTACGCAAGATTATGGCTACACCTTC.

The rearrangement links TRBV28 to TRBJ1-2; 9 bases agree with TRBD1. The CDR3 spans 13 residues. Looked up from germline, CDR1 is MDHEN and CDR2 is SYDVKM. V trimming: 6 bases; J trimming: 4 bases; junction bases outside the gene matches: 3. The CDR3 here is CASRTTGGYGYTF. The CDR3 DNA is TGTGCCAGCAGGACGACAGGGGGCTATGGCTACACCTTC.

This chain joins TRBV28 and TRBJ1-2, with D unclear. This CDR3 has 12 residues. V dropped 8 bases and J dropped 5 bases, with 12 bases sitting between them. The germline gives CDR1 MDHEN, CDR2 SYDVKM. CDR3 bases: TGTGCCAGCGGGCCCCGGGAGTATGGCTACACCTTC. It encodes CASGPREYGYTF.

The chain uses TRBV5-6 and TRBJ2-5; 9 bases are a match to TRBD2. J gave up 2 bases and V 4 bases, and 9 bases lay outside the gene matches. This CDR3 has 16 amino acids. Per the germline V gene, CDR1 is SGHDT and CDR2 is YYEEEE. The CDR3 DNA is TGTGCCAGCAGCCAGACGACTAGCGGAGGGCAAGAGACCCAGTACTTC. Residues: CASSQTTSGGQETQYF. Looking up the rest from reference TRBV5-6 and TRBJ2-5 gives the full variable domain: DAGVTQSPTHLIKTRGQQVTLRCSPKSGHDTVSWYQQALGQGPQFIFQYYEEEERQRGNFPDRFSGHQFPNYSSELNVNALLLGDSALYLCASSQTTSGGQETQYFGPGTRLLVL.